The source of this TCR beta chain is a study of blood T cell repertoires in COVID-19. Study-level background: The samples span acute and convalescent COVID-19 from the United States, Italy and Spain.

The assay was immunoSEQ multiplex PCR, and TCRdb's table has in-frame clones only and misses some. Among some 70,000 clones listed, roughly 80% were seen once. Seattle-derived patients entered the study during active infection and were followed longitudinally. This receptor was obtained from a man aged 55 to 70 with COVID-19, enrolled during active disease. Sequencing was carried out using peripheral blood.

The CDR3 protein is CASSLRQGGEQYF. CDR3 DNA sequence: TGTGCCAGCAGTCTGAGACAGGGCGGTGAGCAGTACTTC. This sequence joins TRBV12-3 or TRBV12-4 and TRBJ2-7, with 7 bases matching TRBD1. The length of the CDR3 is 13 residues. V shed 5 bases, J shed 7 bases, and the junction held 8 bases outside the gene matches.